Listed below are T cell receptor beta chains from one sample, sequenced in a study of shared clonotypes between healthy human individuals. The repertoire was sequenced with immunoSEQ multiplex PCR; TCRdb's copy has only in-frame clones and lacks some. The sample carries 1.4 million or so clones, approximately 98.5% recorded once. Sequencing was carried out using naive CD4+ T cells sorted from blood. These receptor sequences come from a man aged 25-40 years in good health. CDR3s include the opening cysteine and the closing phenylalanine or tryptophan. A D gene is named only where the DNA matches it firmly. Rows may omit the clone size; those that give it use once, few, many or a size class.

size: .; V: TRBV18; D: TRBD1; J: TRBJ1-5; DNA: TGTGCCAGCTCCCCAGACAGGGGTCAGCCCCAGCATTTT; CDR3: CASSPDRGQPQHF
size: .; V: TRBV21-1; D: .; J: TRBJ1-5; DNA: TGTGCCAGCAGCAAAAGGTGGAGCCGCAATCAGCCCCAGCATTTT; CDR3: CASSKRWSRNQPQHF
size: .; V: TRBV2; D: .; J: TRBJ2-7; DNA: TGTGCCAGCAGTGGAGGGGGATCCTACGAGCAGTACTTC; CDR3: CASSGGGSYEQYF
size: .; V: TRBV11-2; D: .; J: TRBJ1-1; DNA: TGTGCCAGCAGCTTCCCGGGGACTGAAGCTTTCTTT; CDR3: CASSFPGTEAFF
size: .; V: TRBV28; D: TRBD1; J: TRBJ2-2; DNA: TGTGCCAGCAGTCCCGGACAGGGTGTGTACACCGGGGAGCTGTTTTTT; CDR3: CASSPGQGVYTGELFF
size: .; V: TRBV18; D: TRBD2; J: TRBJ2-7; DNA: TGTGCCAGCTCACTCAGCGGGGTTACATCCTACGAGCAGTACTTC; CDR3: CASSLSGVTSYEQYF
size: .; V: TRBV5-1; D: TRBD2; J: TRBJ2-3; DNA: TGCGCCAGCAGCTTGGCCAGCGGGAGGGCAGATACGCAGTATTTT; CDR3: CASSLASGRADTQYF
size: .; V: TRBV4-1; D: TRBD1; J: TRBJ2-5; DNA: TGCGCCAGCAGCCAGGGTGGACAGGGGCGCGGGACCCAGTACTTC; CDR3: CASSQGGQGRGTQYF
size: .; V: TRBV2; D: .; J: TRBJ2-2; DNA: TGTGCCAGCAAAGCAGGGGGAACGGGAGACACCGGGGAGCTGTTTTTT; CDR3: CASKAGGTGDTGELFF
size: .; V: TRBV5-1; D: TRBD1; J: TRBJ2-5; DNA: TGCGCCAGCAGCCTGGCGGGCACAGGGGAAGAGACCCAGTACTTC; CDR3: CASSLAGTGEETQYF
size: .; V: TRBV6-5; D: .; J: TRBJ2-3; DNA: TGTGCCAGCAGTTTAAGGGGCGGGAGCACAGATACGCAGTATTTT; CDR3: CASSLRGGSTDTQYF
size: .; V: TRBV4-3; D: .; J: TRBJ1-1; DNA: TGCGCCAGCAGCCAAGGGACAGTCAGGAACACTGAAGCTTTCTTT; CDR3: CASSQGTVRNTEAFF
size: .; V: TRBV9; D: TRBD1; J: TRBJ2-7; DNA: TGTGCCAGCAGCCCGCCTCGACAGGGACAGAGCTCCTACGAGCAGTACTTC; CDR3: CASSPPRQGQSSYEQYF
size: .; V: TRBV11-2; D: TRBD2; J: TRBJ2-1; DNA: TGTGCCAGCAGCCCCGGGCCAGCGGGGAGCAGGCAGTTCTTC; CDR3: CASSPGPAGSRQFF
size: .; V: TRBV18; D: .; J: TRBJ1-2; DNA: TGTGCCAGCTCGCAAAGCAGGGAAGGCGGTGGCTACACCTTC; CDR3: CASSQSREGGGYTF
size: once; V: TRBV9; D: TRBD2; J: TRBJ2-3; DNA: TGTGCCAGCAGCCCCCGGACTAGCGGGAGTGGTACAGATACGCAGTATTTT; CDR3: CASSPRTSGSGTDTQYF
size: .; V: TRBV5-1; D: .; J: TRBJ1-3; DNA: TGCGCCAGCAGGCTCACGGGTAGCTCTGGAAACACCATATATTTT; CDR3: CASRLTGSSGNTIYF
size: .; V: TRBV6-1; D: .; J: TRBJ1-1; DNA: TGTGCCAGCAGTGAGGTGAACACTGAAGCTTTCTTT; CDR3: CASSEVNTEAFF
size: few; V: TRBV5-1; D: .; J: TRBJ2-7; DNA: TGCGCCAGCAGCTTGGGGGGGACCTCCTACGAGCAGTACTTC; CDR3: CASSLGGTSYEQYF
size: .; V: TRBV9; D: .; J: TRBJ2-1; DNA: TGTGCCAGCAGCTCATCGGGGAACTCCTACAATGAGCAGTTCTTC; CDR3: CASSSSGNSYNEQFF
size: .; V: TRBV5-1; D: TRBD1; J: TRBJ1-4; DNA: TGCGCCAGCAGCTTTGGGGGACAGCCTAATGAAAAACTGTTTTTT; CDR3: CASSFGGQPNEKLFF
size: .; V: TRBV7-4; D: TRBD1; J: TRBJ2-4; DNA: TGTGCCAGCAGCCATGCCGCCGGGACAGCAACTCAACATGGAGGCAAAAACATTCAGTACTTC; CDR3: CASSHAAGTATQHGGKNIQYF
size: .; V: TRBV2; D: TRBD2; J: TRBJ2-1; DNA: TGTGCCAGCAGTGAAGAAGCTAGCGGGCCTTTCTTC; CDR3: CASSEEASGPFF
size: .; V: TRBV2; D: TRBD2; J: TRBJ2-1; DNA: TGTGCCAGCAGTGAAGAACTAGCGGGGGGCGGTGAGCAGTTCTTC; CDR3: CASSEELAGGGEQFF
size: .; V: TRBV19; D: TRBD2; J: TRBJ2-3; DNA: TGTGCCAGTAGTTTTCTAGCGGCTAGCACAGATACGCAGTATTTT; CDR3: CASSFLAASTDTQYF
size: .; V: TRBV7-9; D: .; J: TRBJ2-7; DNA: TGTGCCAGCAGCTACGAAGAACGCGTCTACGAGCAGTACTTC; CDR3: CASSYEERVYEQYF
size: .; V: TRBV7-7; D: .; J: TRBJ2-5; DNA: TGTGCTAGCAGCTTATTTTTTTGGGATAAGGGGACCCAGTACTTC; CDR3: CASSLFFWDKGTQYF
size: .; V: TRBV18; D: TRBD1; J: TRBJ2-3; DNA: TGTGCCAGCTCACCCTTAGGACAGGGATTCACAGATACGCAGTATTTT; CDR3: CASSPLGQGFTDTQYF
size: .; V: TRBV7-8; D: TRBD2; J: TRBJ2-7; DNA: TGTGCCAGCAGCTCCAGGGAGGGCGCACCTTTCGAGCAGTACTTC; CDR3: CASSSREGAPFEQYF
size: .; V: TRBV18; D: TRBD2; J: TRBJ2-7; DNA: TGTGCCAGCTCACCAAAGACTAGCGGGAGCGAGCAGTACTTC; CDR3: CASSPKTSGSEQYF
size: .; V: TRBV4-1; D: .; J: TRBJ2-1; DNA: TGCGCCAGCAACTCTCCGGGACGGCACAATGAGCAGTTCTTC; CDR3: CASNSPGRHNEQFF
size: .; V: TRBV4-3; D: .; J: TRBJ1-4; DNA: TGCGCCAGCAGCCAAGATATGGGCAGCAAGAGGCTGGCAACTAATGAAAAACTGTTTTTT; CDR3: CASSQDMGSKRLATNEKLFF
size: .; V: TRBV7-6; D: .; J: TRBJ2-6; DNA: TGTGCCAGCAGCTTAGTGGGCGGGGCTGGGGCCAACGTCCTGACTTTC; CDR3: CASSLVGGAGANVLTF
size: once; V: TRBV7-9; D: .; J: TRBJ2-2; DNA: TGTGCCAGCAGCTTTGCCAGAAACACCGGGGAGCTGTTTTTT; CDR3: CASSFARNTGELFF
size: .; V: TRBV4-1; D: .; J: TRBJ2-1; DNA: TGCGCCAGCAGCTTATCTAGAAGCAAGTATGAGCAGTTCTTC; CDR3: CASSLSRSKYEQFF
size: once; V: TRBV4-1; D: .; J: TRBJ1-3; DNA: TGCGCCAGCAGCCTGGGACCGACCTCTGGAAACACCATATATTTT; CDR3: CASSLGPTSGNTIYF
size: once; V: TRBV15; D: .; J: TRBJ1-2; DNA: TGTGCCACCAGCAGAGATCTGGAGGGCGGTGGCTACACCTTC; CDR3: CATSRDLEGGGYTF
size: once; V: TRBV9; D: TRBD1; J: TRBJ1-2; DNA: TGTGCCAGCAGCGTGGGGGGACAGGCCCCTAAGGGCTACACCTTC; CDR3: CASSVGGQAPKGYTF
size: once; V: TRBV7-3; D: .; J: TRBJ2-1; DNA: TGTGCCAGCAGCTTAATGGCAGGGAGGTACAATGAGCAGTTCTTC; CDR3: CASSLMAGRYNEQFF
size: .; V: TRBV6-6; D: .; J: TRBJ1-2; DNA: TGTGCCAGCAGTAGACAAGTAAATAACTATGGCTACACCTTC; CDR3: CASSRQVNNYGYTF
size: once; V: TRBV9; D: TRBD1; J: TRBJ2-7; DNA: TGTGCCAGCAGCTCAGGAGGGGGACAGGGCTACGAGCAGTACTTC; CDR3: CASSSGGGQGYEQYF
size: .; V: TRBV5-1; D: TRBD2; J: TRBJ2-2; DNA: TGCGCCAGCAGCTTTACTAGCGTCGCGAACACCGGGGAGCTGTTTTTT; CDR3: CASSFTSVANTGELFF
size: once; V: TRBV7-2; D: TRBD2; J: TRBJ2-1; DNA: TGTGCCAGCAGCTTAGTAGGGACTAGCAATGAGCAGTTCTTC; CDR3: CASSLVGTSNEQFF
size: .; V: TRBV5-4; D: TRBD2; J: TRBJ2-3; DNA: TGTGCCAGCAGCGGGGGACTAGCGGGAACAGATACGCAGTATTTT; CDR3: CASSGGLAGTDTQYF
size: once; V: TRBV13; D: .; J: TRBJ2-1; DNA: TGTGCCAGCAGCTTAGGGAGGGCCAACTACAATGAGCAGTTCTTC; CDR3: CASSLGRANYNEQFF
size: once; V: TRBV6-4; D: TRBD2; J: TRBJ2-5; DNA: TGTGCCAGCAGTGCCCAGGCCGGTAGCGGGACACAAGAGACCCAGTACTTC; CDR3: CASSAQAGSGTQETQYF
size: .; V: TRBV10-2; D: .; J: TRBJ2-7; DNA: TGCGCCAGCAGACTCCACAGGGCCGCCTACGAGCAGTACTTC; CDR3: CASRLHRAAYEQYF
size: .; V: TRBV11-2; D: TRBD1; J: TRBJ2-7; DNA: TGTGCCAGCAGCTTAGTTCCGGACAGGGGATACGAGCAGTACTTC; CDR3: CASSLVPDRGYEQYF
size: .; V: TRBV9; D: .; J: TRBJ2-7; DNA: TGTGCCAGCAGCTTGGGGCCGGACCCTTACGAGCAGTACTTC; CDR3: CASSLGPDPYEQYF
size: .; V: TRBV6-5; D: .; J: TRBJ2-7; DNA: TGTGCCAGCAGCCGTGTGCACACCCCCTACGAGCAGTACTTC; CDR3: CASSRVHTPYEQYF
size: .; V: TRBV6-5; D: .; J: TRBJ1-1; DNA: TGTGCCAGCAGCTCACCCGACAGGAACACTGAAGCTTTCTTT; CDR3: CASSSPDRNTEAFF
size: .; V: TRBV7-2; D: .; J: TRBJ2-1; DNA: TGTGCCAACAGCTTAGGGTCGTTCAATGAGCAGTTCTTC; CDR3: CANSLGSFNEQFF
size: .; V: TRBV7-6; D: TRBD1; J: TRBJ2-1; DNA: TGTGCCAGCAGCTTTCGGACAGGGGGTAGCGATGAGCAGTTCTTC; CDR3: CASSFRTGGSDEQFF
size: .; V: TRBV9; D: TRBD2; J: TRBJ2-3; DNA: TGTGCCAGCAGCGTAGCGACTAGCGGGACAGATACGCAGTATTTT; CDR3: CASSVATSGTDTQYF
size: .; V: TRBV4-2; D: .; J: TRBJ2-5; DNA: TGTGCCAGCAGCAGCCTGGGGGAGACCCAGTACTTC; CDR3: CASSSLGETQYF
size: .; V: TRBV9; D: .; J: TRBJ2-1; DNA: TGTGCCAGCAGCGTAGCGGGGGCCTCCTACAATGAGCAGTTCTTC; CDR3: CASSVAGASYNEQFF